The 15 T cell receptor beta chains listed next were all sequenced from one sample in a study of blood T cell repertoires in COVID-19. Repertoires were generated with immunoSEQ multiplex PCR, while TCRdb's copy carries only in-frame clones and drops some. This table has 85,000 to 95,000 clones, approximately 88% appearing once. Sequenced: peripheral blood. All receptors derive from a man in his sixties with acute or convalescent COVID-19.

The CDR3 sequence: CASSLADRGNTIYF. The CDR3 nucleotides are TGTGCCAGCAGCTTAGCGGACAGGGGAAACACCATATATTTT. J is TRBJ1-3 and V is TRBV7-9; the match to TRBD1 covers 7 bases. Losses at the gene ends were 0 bases for V and 4 bases for J; bases not matched to a gene: 0. The CDR3 loop spans 14 amino acids. Germline loops: CDR1 SEHNR, CDR2 FQNEAQ (reference sequence).

This clone was seen more than once but under ten times. The genes are TRBV6-5 and TRBJ2-7; 7 nucleotides align to TRBD1. Germline V CDR1 and CDR2: MNHEY, SVGAGI. The CDR3 has 15 residues. The junction had 9 bases not matched to a gene; V was cut back by 4 bases and J by 3 bases. The CDR3 nucleotides read TGTGCCAGCAGTTCCGACCGGGACAGATACTACGAGCAGTACTTC. Amino acids: CASSSDRDRYYEQYF.

V usage is TRBV10-3 and J usage is TRBJ1-1; D is uncertain. The V end lost 2 bases, the J end lost 8 bases, and 12 bases lay between the germline ends. The CDR3 contains 13 residues. Germline-derived CDR1 and CDR2 are ENHRY and SYGVKD. The CDR3 DNA is TGTGCCATCAGTGAGATCCCGCATGAGGAAGCTTTCTTT. Amino acids: CAISEIPHEEAFF.

The chain links TRBV28 to TRBJ2-1; 12 bases agree with TRBD2. The CDR3 loop spans 15 amino acids. The germline gives CDR1 MDHEN, CDR2 SYDVKM. The V segment lost 5 bases and the J segment 4 bases; nucleotides outside the gene matches: 3. This CDR3 is CASSTLAGGYNEQFF. For the CDR3, the DNA is TGTGCCAGCAGTACCCTAGCGGGAGGGTACAATGAGCAGTTCTTC.

The chain has TRBV19 and TRBJ1-5; 8 positions match TRBD1. CDR3 length: 17 residues. Germline V gene data show CDR1 as LNHDA and CDR2 as SQIVND (reference sequence). J was trimmed by 1 base and V by 5 bases; bases with no gene match: 10. The CDR3 reads CASSFRLGQGSNQPQHF. CDR3 DNA sequence: TGTGCCAGTAGTTTCCGTCTCGGACAGGGCAGCAATCAGCCCCAGCATTTT.

This clone has just one count. The gene calls are TRBV9 and TRBJ2-2; tentative D call: TRBD2 (5 bases). The V gene's germline CDR1 is SGDLS and CDR2 YYNGEE. The CDR3 length is 17 residues. V lost 0 bases to trimming and J lost 1 base, with 13 bases between them. CDR3 region: CASSVGGLAQNTGELFF. As DNA, the CDR3 is TGTGCCAGCAGCGTAGGCGGGCTAGCACAGAACACCGGGGAGCTGTTTTTT.

The table lists this clone with a count of one. This rearrangement joins TRBV10-3 to TRBJ2-5, with 8 bases fitting TRBD2. Germline assignment: CDR1 ENHRY and CDR2 SYGVKD. The V segment lost 8 bases and the J segment 4 bases; nucleotides outside the gene matches: 6. The CDR3 is 13 residues long. The CDR3 coding sequence is TGTGCCATCGCCGGGGGGGCCAGAGAGACCCAGTACTTC. Translated: CAIAGGARETQYF.

The rearrangement joins TRBV7-9 to TRBJ1-2; the D gene is possibly TRBD1 (5 bases). Germline-derived CDR1 and CDR2 are SEHNR and FQNEAQ (reference sequence). CDR3 length: 13 residues. The V end lost 5 bases, the J end lost 4 bases, and 11 bases lay between the germline ends. The CDR3 nucleotides are TGTGCCAGCAGCGCGGACACTCTCTATGGCTACACCTTC. It translates to CASSADTLYGYTF. Supplemented by reference TRBV7-9 and TRBJ1-2, the full variable domain reads DTGVSQNPRHKITKRGQNVTFRCDPISEHNRLYWYRQTLGQGPEFLTYFQNEAQLEKSRLLSDRFSAERPKGSFSTLEIQRTEQGDSAMYLCASSADTLYGYTFGSGTRLTVV.

The chain uses TRBV7-2 and TRBJ2-1; 8 nucleotides align to TRBD1. V was clipped by 5 bases and J by 3 bases; unmatched bases: 15. The germline gives CDR1 SGHTA, CDR2 FQGNSA. This CDR3 has 18 residues. The CDR3 spells CASSKHSGGYEVYNEQFF. CDR3 coding DNA: TGTGCCAGCAGCAAACACTCAGGGGGCTACGAGGTCTACAATGAGCAGTTCTTC.

J is TRBJ2-2 and V is TRBV9; 9 bases are shared with TRBD1. CDR3 size: 19 residues. With 4 bases clipped from V and 4 bases from J, the junction kept 17 bases outside the gene matches. Germline lookup yields CDR1 SGDLS and CDR2 YYNGEE. The CDR3 reads CASSPWTGTGRLGTGELFF. The CDR3 coding sequence is TGTGCCAGCAGCCCCTGGACCGGGACAGGGAGGTTGGGCACCGGGGAGCTGTTTTTT.

J is TRBJ2-1 and V is TRBV3-1 (or the pseudogene TRBV3-2); tentative D call: TRBD2 (5 bases). The V end was cut by 8 bases, the J end by 4 bases, with 15 bases between. The CDR3 is made up of 14 amino acids. Germline CDR1 and CDR2: LGHDT and YNNKEL (reference sequence). The CDR3 is CASGGELPYNEQFF. Here the CDR3 DNA reads TGTGCCAGCGGTGGGGAGCTGCCGTACAATGAGCAGTTCTTC.

This chain connects TRBV19 to TRBJ1-5; no clear D gene. In germline, CDR1 is LNHDA, CDR2 SQIVND (reference sequence). This CDR3 is built from 14 residues. The V and J ends lost 8 bases and 2 bases respectively, with 13 bases between them. CDR3 amino acids: CASEEGGGNQPQHF. DNA of the CDR3: TGTGCCAGTGAGGAGGGAGGAGGCAATCAGCCCCAGCATTTT.

The V gene is TRBV19, the J gene TRBJ2-7, with D tentatively TRBD1 (5 bases). This CDR3 region has 15 residues. CDR1 and CDR2 from the germline V gene are LNHDA and SQIVND (reference sequence). Trimming removed 4 bases at V and 3 bases at J, with 16 bases between. In nucleotides, the CDR3 is TGTGCCAGTAGTAGAAATCAGGATAGGGGCTACGAGCAGTACTTC. This codes for CASSRNQDRGYEQYF.

This clone was recorded only once. The chain joins TRBV4-2 to TRBJ2-7; 8 nucleotides line up with TRBD2. CDR1 is LGHNA, CDR2 YNFKEQ, per germline. The V gene end was trimmed by 0 bases and the J gene end by 2 bases; junction bases not matched to a gene: 3. This CDR3 has 15 residues. For the CDR3, the DNA is TGTGCCAGCAGCCAAGAACGGGGGGGGACCTACGAGCAGTACTTC. This translates into CASSQERGGTYEQYF.

J is TRBJ2-3 and V is TRBV10-2; D is unresolved. V was trimmed by 0 bases and J by 6 bases, leaving 4 bases between them. This CDR3 has 12 residues. Germline loops: CDR1 WSHSY, CDR2 SAAADI. The CDR3 nucleotides read TGCGCCAGCAGTGAGTCGCGGGATACGCAGTATTTT. Residues: CASSESRDTQYF.